This T cell receptor beta chain is from a study of CD8 T cells in ankylosing spondylitis. Losses at the gene ends were 6 bases for V and 3 bases for J; bases not matched to a gene: 5. The CDR3 totals 13 residues. Germline CDR1 is DFQATT and CDR2 is SNEGSKA (reference sequence). Points on this clonotype: The antigen remains unidentified.

Study-wide findings and caveats: Seemingly characteristic of ankylosing spondylitis blood was a TCR beta motif consisting of 7 or 8 highly homologous variants. In reactive arthritis synovial fluid and blood, some motif variants had been reported before.

From the 5' RACE reads, TCRdb called clonotypes with MiXCR, one entry per CDR3 protein. This table holds around 540,000 distinct CDR3 sequences, about 12% found once. The sequencing sample was made of blood, either unsorted or a sorted T cell fraction (not recorded which). This chain links TRBV20-1 with TRBJ1-2, with TRBD1 identical over 9 bases. This TCR was recovered from a male donor with ankylosing spondylitis. The CDR3 sequence is CSAGQGADYGYTF. The DNA for the CDR3 is TGCAGTGCGGGACAGGGAGCCGACTATGGCTACACCTTC.